Shown below are 10 T cell receptor beta chains from a single sample sequenced in a study of T cells in Graves' hyperthyroidism and ophthalmopathy. RNA transcripts gave rise to amplified TCR beta CDR3 regions. Researchers ran a first-round RT-PCR on the TCR CDR3 using the HTBI primer set. Each CDR3 protein is one row after TCRdb ran MiXCR on the multiplex PCR reads. The sample contains approximately 250,000 distinct CDR3 sequences, 24% of which appear only once. Sequencing was carried out using blood. These receptors all stem from a middle-aged woman with Graves' ophthalmopathy.

This clonotype was detected many times. The V and J genes are TRBV2 and TRBJ2-7; D remains unclear. The V end lost 6 bases, the J end lost 0 bases, and 12 bases lay between the germline ends. Germline V CDR1 and CDR2: SNHLY, FYNNEI. The CDR3 is made up of 14 amino acids. The CDR3 coding sequence is TGTGCCAGCAGCGAACGATGGAGCTCCTACGAGCAGTACTTC. It codes for CASSERWSSYEQYF.

The chain links TRBV28 to TRBJ1-2, with TRBD1 matching 7 bases. V dropped 2 bases and J dropped 4; count of bases not matched to a gene: 7. CDR1 and CDR2 from the germline V gene are MDHEN and SYDVKM. The CDR3 is made up of 15 amino acids. The CDR3 nucleotides read TGTGCCAGCAGTTTAAATTCGGGACAGATCTATGGCTACACCTTC. Its translation: CASSLNSGQIYGYTF.

This clonotype was counted ten times or more. J is TRBJ1-2 and V is TRBV7-8; no clear D gene. The CDR3 is made up of 14 amino acids. Germline V gene sequence: CDR1 SGHVS, CDR2 FQNEAQ. Between the trimmed V and J ends, which lost 4 bases and 4 bases, there was a span of 13 bases. The chain's CDR3 is CASSSRMSGYGYTF. The CDR3 bases are TGTGCCAGCAGCTCGCGGATGTCTGGCTATGGCTACACCTTC. Together with reference TRBV7-8 and TRBJ1-2, the CDR3 gives the full variable domain: GAGVSQSPRYKVAKRGQDVALRCDPISGHVSLFWYQQALGQGPEFLTYFQNEAQLDKSGLPSDRFFAERPEGSVSTLKIQRTQQEDSAVYLCASSSRMSGYGYTFGSGTRLTVV.

This clonotype has ten or more counts. CDR3 loop: CASSLNGQGYEQYF. For the CDR3, the DNA is TGTGCCAGCAGCTTAAACGGACAGGGCTACGAGCAGTACTTC. The V call is TRBV7-3, the J call TRBJ2-7; 8 nucleotides match TRBD1. Losses at the gene ends were 1 base for V and 3 bases for J; bases not matched to a gene: 2. Germline CDR1 reads SGHTA; CDR2 reads FQGTGA. CDR3 length: 14 residues.

The chain carries TRBV30 and TRBJ2-5; D is uncertain. Trimming cost V 4 bases and J 7 bases, with 13 bases left between them. This CDR3 is 12 amino acids long. Looked up from germline, CDR1 is GTSNPN and CDR2 is SVGIG (reference sequence). CDR3 in DNA: TGTGCCTGGACTTCCAGTCGGGCGACCCAGTACTTC. It translates to CAWTSSRATQYF.

This sequence joins TRBV6-1 and TRBJ2-4; D is unresolved. The CDR3 is 12 amino acids. CDR1 is MNHNS and CDR2 is SASEGT in the germline V gene. V was trimmed by 11 bases and J by 4 bases, leaving 12 bases between them. The CDR3 loop reads CAVLVEKNIQYF. The CDR3 DNA reads as TGTGCCGTCCTGGTAGAGAAAAACATTCAGTACTTC.

In this sample, this clonotype turned up many times. The V call is TRBV6-5, the J call TRBJ2-7; perhaps TRBD2 as D (5 bases). CDR1 is MNHEY, CDR2 SVGAGI, per germline. Trimming took off 8 bases at V and 3 bases at J, with 17 bases between the two ends. The CDR3 has 14 amino acids. CDR3 region: CASCGELEGYEQYF. Here the CDR3 DNA reads TGTGCCAGCTGCGGCGAGCTAGAGGGCTACGAGCAGTACTTC.

V is TRBV12-3 or TRBV12-4 and J is TRBJ1-1; D remains unclear. CDR3 size: 16 residues. V was cut by 1 base and J by 0 bases, with 12 bases left in between. DNA for the CDR3: TGTGCCAGCAGTTTAGGTGATGGGAAAATGAACACTGAAGCTTTCTTT. This codes for CASSLGDGKMNTEAFF.

The J gene is TRBJ2-5, the V gene TRBV4-1, with D perhaps matching TRBD1 or TRBD2 (5 bases each). The germline CDR1 and CDR2 sequences are MGHRA and YSYEKL. The CDR3 is 15 amino acids. With 0 bases removed from V and 1 base from J, the gap between germline ends came to 9 bases. The CDR3 nucleotides are TGCGCCAGCAGCCAAGATTCGAGGGGCCAAGAGACCCAGTACTTC. It is translated as CASSQDSRGQETQYF.

This clonotype was counted many times. The V call is TRBV20-1, the J call TRBJ2-7; 7 bases line up with TRBD2. Germline lookup yields CDR1 DFQATT and CDR2 SNEGSKA (reference sequence). The ends lost 0 bases at V and 7 bases at J; junction bases unmatched: 6. This CDR3 has 13 residues. Here the CDR3 reads CSARDPRAGEQYF. CDR3 DNA: TGCAGTGCTAGAGATCCGAGAGCGGGGGAGCAGTACTTC.